These 30 T cell receptor beta chains were sequenced from one sample in a study of OX40 agonist ivuxolimab in advanced cancers. Sequencing was performed with immunoSEQ multiplex PCR; in TCRdb, only in-frame clones are kept and a portion is missing. This sample carries around 80,000 clones, more than 75% of them seen once, and the ten largest clones take under 3%. This material consisted of CD4+ or CD8+ T cells sorted from blood, taken in a trial of the OX40 agonist ivuxolimab. These receptors were obtained from an adult with an advanced solid tumor such as melanoma, head and neck, liver or kidney cancer.

J is TRBJ2-3 and V is TRBV5-6; 14 bases line up with TRBD2. V shed 2 bases, J shed 5 bases, and the junction held 7 bases outside the gene matches. The CDR3 totals 17 residues. Germline CDR1 reads SGHDT; CDR2 reads YYEEEE. CDR3 DNA: TGTGCCAGCAGCTTTAGACTAGCGGGGGGGCTGAAAGATACGCAGTATTTT. Its translation is CASSFRLAGGLKDTQYF. The full variable domain, with the rest looked up from reference TRBV5-6 and TRBJ2-3, is DAGVTQSPTHLIKTRGQQVTLRCSPKSGHDTVSWYQQALGQGPQFIFQYYEEEERQRGNFPDRFSGHQFPNYSSELNVNALLLGDSALYLCASSFRLAGGLKDTQYFGPGTRLTVL.

DNA of the CDR3: TGTGCCAGCAGCTTGGGGCGGGACAGGGGGTACAATGAGCAGTTCTTC. Translated, it gives CASSLGRDRGYNEQFF. The chain combines TRBV5-4 with TRBJ2-1; 11 bases are shared with TRBD1. J lost 4 bases, V lost 0 bases, and 3 bases had no gene match. The CDR3 spans 16 residues. Looked up from germline, CDR1 is SGHNT and CDR2 is YYREEE (reference sequence).

The J gene is TRBJ2-5, the V gene TRBV2; D is possibly TRBD1 (5 bases). The germline gives CDR1 SNHLY, CDR2 FYNNEI. The CDR3 is 14 residues long. Trimming removed 8 bases at V and 5 bases at J, with 18 bases between. CDR3 sequence reads: CASVSKGLWETQYF. The CDR3 DNA follows: TGTGCCAGCGTGTCGAAGGGGCTGTGGGAGACCCAGTACTTC.

This clone was counted a few times. V and J are TRBV5-1 and TRBJ2-5, with 8 nucleotides matching TRBD2. The CDR3 sequence is 15 residues long. The germline CDR1 and CDR2 sequences are SGHRS and YFSETQ. V lost 4 bases to trimming and J lost 5 bases; unmatched junction nucleotides: 10. The CDR3 reads CASSPRGARQETQYF. CDR3 in DNA: TGCGCCAGCAGCCCGCGGGGGGCCAGACAGGAGACCCAGTACTTC.

V gene TRBV28 combines with J gene TRBJ2-1, with TRBD1 identical over 7 bases. Germline V CDR1 and CDR2: MDHEN, SYDVKM. The CDR3 has 12 residues. With 8 bases clipped from V and 10 bases from J, the junction kept 8 bases outside the gene matches. The CDR3 nucleotides are TGTGCCAGCCACGACAGGGACCGGGAGCAGTTCTTC. Protein: CASHDRDREQFF.

This clone was counted between two and nine times. The gene calls are TRBV29-1 and TRBJ1-1; D remains ambiguous. Germline V gene lookup returns CDR1 SQVTM and CDR2 ANQGSEA. Trimming left V 4 bases short and J 1 base short, with 7 bases between. The length of the CDR3 is 12 residues. CDR3 in DNA: TGCAGCGTTGCTTTATCGAACACTGAAGCTTTCTTT. It is translated as CSVALSNTEAFF.

This clone was observed once. The V call is TRBV6-1, the J call TRBJ2-7; D is ambiguous. Trimming left V 2 bases short and J 0 bases short, with 5 bases between. The CDR3 extends over 13 amino acids. Germline CDR1 is MNHNS and CDR2 is SASEGT. The CDR3 protein is CASSEMGSYEQYV. The DNA of the CDR3 is TGTGCCAGCAGTGAAATGGGCTCCTACGAGCAGTACGTC.

J is TRBJ2-1 and V is TRBV6-1, with D possibly being TRBD1 (7 bases). This CDR3 has 15 residues. Looked up from germline, CDR1 is MNHNS and CDR2 is SASEGT. Trimming shortened V by 2 bases and J by 0 bases, and 8 bases separated the two germline ends. CDR3 residues: CASSEQGGSYNEQFF. The CDR3 DNA follows: TGTGCCAGCAGTGAACAGGGGGGCTCCTACAATGAGCAGTTCTTC.

The chain is built from TRBV6-6 and TRBJ1-1; the match to TRBD1 covers 8 bases. From germline, CDR1 is MNHNY and CDR2 SVGAGI (reference sequence). The CDR3 runs 11 residues. The J segment lost 12 bases and the V segment lost 5 bases, leaving 5 bases of the junction unmatched. The CDR3 loop reads CASSPDRETFF. The DNA for the CDR3 is TGTGCCAGCAGTCCGGACAGGGAGACTTTCTTT.

This clone was observed a few times. The chain couples TRBV4-1 to TRBJ2-1; D perhaps matches TRBD2 (6 bases). In germline, CDR1 is MGHRA, CDR2 YSYEKL. V was cut by 0 bases and J by 12 bases, with 18 bases left in between. CDR3 length: 15 residues. CDR3 sequence reads: CASSQEMAGRWGQFF. CDR3 nucleotides: TGCGCCAGCAGCCAAGAGATGGCAGGGAGGTGGGGGCAGTTCTTC.

This chain uses TRBV30 with TRBJ2-3; D not certain. This CDR3 region has 12 residues. In germline, CDR1 is GTSNPN, CDR2 SVGIG (reference sequence). Trimming took 6 bases from V and 3 from J, leaving 10 bases between them. The CDR3: CACLPGTDTQYF. The CDR3, as DNA: TGTGCCTGTCTTCCTGGGACAGATACGCAGTATTTT.

This clone was detected only a few times. The chain links TRBV29-1 to TRBJ1-1, with TRBD1 matching over 7 bases. Trimming took 5 bases from V and 1 from J; bases not matched to a gene: 4. The CDR3 sequence is 13 residues long. The germline CDR1 and CDR2 sequences are SQVTM and ANQGSEA. The CDR3 loop is CSVSQGRNTEAFF. In DNA form, the CDR3 reads TGCAGCGTTTCACAGGGGCGGAACACTGAAGCTTTCTTT.

The chain combines TRBV19 with TRBJ1-5; a weak D match, TRBD1 (6 bases). This CDR3 region has 13 residues. V lost 7 bases and J 4 bases, leaving 11 bases between the germline ends. The germline V gene encodes CDR1 LNHDA and CDR2 SQIVND (reference sequence). CDR3 loop: CASMGGYNQPQHF. DNA of the CDR3: TGTGCCAGTATGGGGGGCTATAATCAGCCCCAGCATTTT.

The chain carries TRBV10-3 and TRBJ1-2; D call uncertain. Trimming shortened V by 3 bases and J by 4 bases, and 6 bases separated the two germline ends. CDR1 is ENHRY and CDR2 is SYGVKD in the germline V gene. The CDR3 extends over 12 amino acids. The CDR3 DNA follows: TGTGCCATCAGTGAACTGGGCTATGGCTACACCTTC. Amino acid sequence: CAISELGYGYTF.

This chain joins TRBV28 and TRBJ2-5; 12 nucleotides align to TRBD2. CDR1 and CDR2 from the germline V gene are MDHEN and SYDVKM. The length of the CDR3 is 18 residues. Unmatched junction bases numbered 13, after V lost 3 bases and J lost 5 bases. CDR3: CASSLRRLAGAQGETQYF. In DNA, the CDR3 is TGTGCCAGCAGTTTGAGGCGACTAGCGGGGGCCCAGGGGGAGACCCAGTACTTC. Drawing the rest from reference TRBV28 and TRBJ2-5, the complete variable domain is DVKVTQSSRYLVKRTGEKVFLECVQDMDHENMFWYRQDPGLGLRLIYFSYDVKMKEKGDIPEGYSVSREKKERFSLILESASTNQTSMYLCASSLRRLAGAQGETQYFGPGTRLLVL.

The chain is built from TRBV7-3 and TRBJ2-1, with 8 bases fitting TRBD2. Germline-derived CDR1 and CDR2 are SGHTA and FQGTGA. With V trimmed by 4 bases and J by 2 bases, 7 bases remained unmatched. The CDR3 has 16 residues. CDR3 in DNA: TGTGCCAGCAGCTCGAGCGGGGGCATTACCTACAATGAGCAGTTCTTC. Translated: CASSSSGGITYNEQFF.

This clone came up once. The chain links TRBV7-6 to TRBJ2-2; D tentatively reads TRBD1 or TRBD2 (5 bases each). CDR3 length: 16 residues. Per the germline V gene, CDR1 is SGHVS and CDR2 is FNYEAQ. V lost 2 bases to trimming and J lost 0 bases, with 10 bases between them. CDR3 nucleotide sequence: TGTGCCAGCAGCTTAAATGAGGGGACGAACACCGGGGAGCTGTTTTTT. It codes for CASSLNEGTNTGELFF.

The chain combines TRBV5-1 with TRBJ1-3; a weak D match, TRBD1 (6 bases). V was trimmed by 0 bases and J by 8 bases, leaving 12 bases between them. Germline lookup yields CDR1 SGHRS and CDR2 YFSETQ. The CDR3 runs to 14 residues. CDR3 in amino acids: CASSLVGRGDTIYF. The CDR3, as DNA: TGCGCCAGCAGCTTGGTCGGCAGGGGTGACACCATATATTTT.

The V call is TRBV6-5, the J call TRBJ2-5, with D unclear. The J call may be incorrect, as the DNA end agrees better with TRBJ2-7. Germline loops: CDR1 MNHEY, CDR2 SVGAGI. The CDR3 runs 12 residues. CDR3 amino acids: CASSDISYEQYF. DNA of the CDR3: TGTGCCAGCAGTGACATTAGCTACGAGCAGTACTTC.

V and J are TRBV7-2 and TRBJ2-5, with 10 nucleotides matching TRBD1. J gave up 1 base and V 5 bases, and 4 bases lay outside the gene matches. The CDR3 sequence is 15 residues long. Germline assignment: CDR1 SGHTA and CDR2 FQGNSA. Here the CDR3 reads CASSRQGASQETQYF. The CDR3 region has the DNA TGTGCCAGCAGCCGACAGGGGGCCTCCCAAGAGACCCAGTACTTC.

This chain's CDR3 is CASSPASNTEAFF. DNA of the CDR3: TGTGCCAGCAGCCCCGCTTCGAACACTGAAGCTTTCTTT. The chain is built from TRBV28 and TRBJ1-1; D gene ambiguous. The CDR3 covers 13 residues. Germline loops: CDR1 MDHEN, CDR2 SYDVKM. V lost 6 bases to trimming and J lost 1 base, with 9 bases between them.

The genes are TRBV5-5 and TRBJ1-2; no clear D gene. V shed 2 bases and J shed 3 bases, with 14 bases lying between them. Germline loops: CDR1 SGHKS, CDR2 YYEKEE (reference sequence). The CDR3 has 15 residues. This CDR3 reads CASSFGFFQHYGYTF. Here the CDR3 DNA reads TGTGCCAGCAGCTTTGGGTTTTTTCAGCACTATGGCTACACCTTC.

The V call is TRBV7-2, the J call TRBJ1-5, with a tentative D call TRBD1 (6 bases). The CDR3 loop spans 13 amino acids. Per germline, CDR1 SGHTA and CDR2 FQGNSA. Trimming removed 5 bases from V and 6 bases from J, with 11 bases in between. This CDR3 reads CASSRDIIQPQHF. In DNA, the CDR3 is TGTGCCAGCAGCCGGGACATCATTCAGCCCCAGCATTTT.

The V call is TRBV7-3, the J call TRBJ2-3, with D perhaps being TRBD1 or TRBD2 (5 bases each). The CDR3 totals 15 residues. Germline CDR1 is SGHTA and CDR2 is FQGTGA. Trimming removed 0 bases at V and 10 bases at J, with 17 bases between. The CDR3: CASSLTRDPIYPQYF. CDR3 bases: TGTGCCAGCAGCTTAACCCGGGACCCCATTTATCCGCAGTATTTT.

The CDR3 DNA reads as TGTGCCAGCAGTCGGAATTCTGAAGCTTTCTTT. Translated, it gives CASSRNSEAFF. The chain employs TRBV6-5 and TRBJ1-1; D not certain. This CDR3 has 11 residues. CDR1 MNHEY and CDR2 SVGAGI come from the germline V gene. Trimming shortened V by 5 bases and J by 6 bases, and 7 bases separated the two germline ends.

V usage is TRBV11-1 and J usage is TRBJ1-4; D ambiguous. Germline V lookup: CDR1 SGHAT, CDR2 FQDESV (reference sequence). The CDR3 sequence is 14 residues long. Trimming took off 2 bases at V and 0 bases at J, with 4 bases between the two ends. CDR3 bases: TGTGCCAGCAGCTTACGTGCAACTAATGAAAAACTGTTTTTT. Translated, it gives CASSLRATNEKLFF. The full variable domain, in which reference TRBV11-1 and TRBJ1-4 provide the parts outside the CDR3, is EAEVAQSPRYKITEKSQAVAFWCDPISGHATLYWYRQILGQGPELLVQFQDESVVDDSQLPKDRFSAERLKGVDSTLKIQPAELGDSAMYLCASSLRATNEKLFFGSGTQLSVL.

The rearrangement uses TRBV7-2 and TRBJ2-3; 9 positions match TRBD2. CDR1 SGHTA and CDR2 FQGNSA come from the germline V gene. The length of the CDR3 is 15 residues. The V and J ends lost 6 bases and 2 bases, in that order; junction bases with no gene match: 6. Here the CDR3 reads CASRIAGVITDTQYF. The CDR3 coding sequence is TGTGCCAGCAGAATAGCGGGGGTCATCACAGATACGCAGTATTTT.

Worth noting for this clone: The same CDR3 arises from other DNA sequences in this sample as well. The chain employs TRBV30 and TRBJ1-2, with D perhaps matching TRBD1 (6 bases). This CDR3 has 15 amino acids. Germline V gene lookup returns CDR1 GTSNPN and CDR2 SVGIG (reference sequence). Trimming removed 2 bases from V and 11 bases from J, with 24 bases in between. The DNA for the CDR3 is TGTGCCTGGAGTCCTATCAGGGGCCTGGTGGCTGGGTACACCTTC. Protein product: CAWSPIRGLVAGYTF.

As for this clone: The sample has other DNA sequences that encode this CDR3 too. The V gene is TRBV7-9, the J gene TRBJ1-2; TRBD1 is a possible D gene (5 bases). This CDR3 spans 13 amino acids. The germline V and J ends were trimmed by 1 base and 8 bases, with 11 bases remaining between them. Germline V gives CDR1 SEHNR, CDR2 FQNEAQ (reference sequence). The CDR3 protein is CASSLEEGRGYTF. DNA for the CDR3: TGTGCCAGCAGCTTAGAGGAGGGGCGAGGCTACACCTTC. Using reference TRBV7-9 and TRBJ1-2 for the parts outside the CDR3, the full variable domain is DTGVSQNPRHKITKRGQNVTFRCDPISEHNRLYWYRQTLGQGPEFLTYFQNEAQLEKSRLLSDRFSAERPKGSFSTLEIQRTEQGDSAMYLCASSLEEGRGYTFGSGTRLTVV.

The rearrangement links TRBV19 to TRBJ2-5; either TRBD1 or TRBD2 may supply D (5 bases each). Looked up from germline, CDR1 is LNHDA and CDR2 is SQIVND (reference sequence). The CDR3 runs to 14 residues. V was cut by 5 bases and J by 5 bases, with 15 bases left in between. CDR3 coding DNA: TGTGCCAGTAGTCCGCCCGGGGCCGGGGAGACCCAGTACTTC. It specifies CASSPPGAGETQYF. Variable domain in full (rest from reference TRBV19 and TRBJ2-5): DGGITQSPKYLFRKEGQNVTLSCEQNLNHDAMYWYRQDPGQGLRLIYYSQIVNDFQKGDIAEGYSVSREKKESFPLTVTSAQKNPTAFYLCASSPPGAGETQYFGPGTRLLVL.